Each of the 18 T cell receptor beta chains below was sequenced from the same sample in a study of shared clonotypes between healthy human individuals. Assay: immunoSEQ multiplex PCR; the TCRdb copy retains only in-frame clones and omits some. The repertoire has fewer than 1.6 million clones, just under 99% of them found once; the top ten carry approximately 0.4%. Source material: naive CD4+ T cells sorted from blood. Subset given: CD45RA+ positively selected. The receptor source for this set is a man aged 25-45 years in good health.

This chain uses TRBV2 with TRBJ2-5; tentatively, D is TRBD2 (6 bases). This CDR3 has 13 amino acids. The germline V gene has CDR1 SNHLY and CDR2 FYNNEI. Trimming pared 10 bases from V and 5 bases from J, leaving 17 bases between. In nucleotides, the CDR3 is TGTGCCATTGAACCCGGGAGAAAGGAGACCCAGTACTTC. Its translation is CAIEPGRKETQYF. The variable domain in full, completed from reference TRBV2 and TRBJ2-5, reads EPEVTQTPSHQVTQMGQEVILRCVPISNHLYFYWYRQILGQKVEFLVSFYNNEISEKSEIFDDQFSVERPDGSNFTLKIRSTKLEDSAMYFCAIEPGRKETQYFGPGTRLLVL.

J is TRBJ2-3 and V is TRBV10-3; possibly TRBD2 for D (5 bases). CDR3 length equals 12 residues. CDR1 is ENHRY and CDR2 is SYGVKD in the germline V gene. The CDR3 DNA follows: TGTGCTTCCGGAGGAGGCACAGATACGCAGTATTTT. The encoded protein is CASGGGTDTQYF.

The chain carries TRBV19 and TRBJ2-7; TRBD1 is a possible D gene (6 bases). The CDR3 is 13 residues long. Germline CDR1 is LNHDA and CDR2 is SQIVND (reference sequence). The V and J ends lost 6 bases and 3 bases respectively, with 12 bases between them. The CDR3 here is CASSSTGIYEQYF. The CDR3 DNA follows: TGTGCCAGTAGCTCAACAGGGATCTACGAGCAGTACTTC.

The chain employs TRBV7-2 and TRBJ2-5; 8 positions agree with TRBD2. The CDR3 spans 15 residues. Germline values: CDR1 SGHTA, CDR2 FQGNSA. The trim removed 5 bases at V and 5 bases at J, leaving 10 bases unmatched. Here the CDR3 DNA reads TGTGCCAGCAGCCTTGGTCGGACTAGCTTGGAGACCCAGTACTTC. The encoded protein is CASSLGRTSLETQYF. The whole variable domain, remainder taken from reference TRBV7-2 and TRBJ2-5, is GAGVSQSPSNKVTEKGKDVELRCDPISGHTALYWYRQSLGQGLEFLIYFQGNSAPDKSGLPSDRFSAERTGGSVSTLTIQRTQQEDSAVYLCASSLGRTSLETQYFGPGTRLLVL.

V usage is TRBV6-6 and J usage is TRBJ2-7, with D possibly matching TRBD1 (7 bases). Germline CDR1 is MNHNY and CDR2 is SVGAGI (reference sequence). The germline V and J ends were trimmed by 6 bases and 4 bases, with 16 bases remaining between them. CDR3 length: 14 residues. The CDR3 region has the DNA TGTGCCAGCAGCACGACCAGGGGGGTGTACGAGCAGTACTTC. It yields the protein CASSTTRGVYEQYF.

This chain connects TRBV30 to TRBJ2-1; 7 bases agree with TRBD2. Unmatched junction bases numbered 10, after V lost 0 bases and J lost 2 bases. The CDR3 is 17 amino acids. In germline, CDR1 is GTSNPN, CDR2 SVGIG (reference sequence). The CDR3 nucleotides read TGTGCCTGGAGTGTTGGTTGGACTAGTAGGACCTACAATGAGCAGTTCTTC. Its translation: CAWSVGWTSRTYNEQFF.

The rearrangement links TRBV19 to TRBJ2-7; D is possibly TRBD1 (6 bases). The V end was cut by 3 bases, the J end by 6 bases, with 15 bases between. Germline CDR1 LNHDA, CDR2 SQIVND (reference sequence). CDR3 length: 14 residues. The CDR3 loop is CASSIRQGRSEQYF. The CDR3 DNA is TGTGCCAGTAGTATCCGCCAGGGGCGAAGCGAGCAGTACTTC.

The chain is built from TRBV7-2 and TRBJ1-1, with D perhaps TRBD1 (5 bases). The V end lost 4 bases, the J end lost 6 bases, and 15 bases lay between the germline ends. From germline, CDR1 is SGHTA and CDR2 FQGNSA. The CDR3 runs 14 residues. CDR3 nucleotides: TGTGCCAGCAGCTCTACGGCGGCGGGGGCTGAAGCTTTCTTT. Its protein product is CASSSTAAGAEAFF.

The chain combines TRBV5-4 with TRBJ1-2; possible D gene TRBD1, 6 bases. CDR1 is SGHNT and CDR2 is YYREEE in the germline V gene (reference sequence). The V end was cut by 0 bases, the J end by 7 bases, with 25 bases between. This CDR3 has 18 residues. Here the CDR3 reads CASSLGQATRPGEAGYTF. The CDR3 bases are TGTGCCAGCAGCTTGGGGCAGGCTACCAGGCCAGGGGAGGCTGGCTACACCTTC.

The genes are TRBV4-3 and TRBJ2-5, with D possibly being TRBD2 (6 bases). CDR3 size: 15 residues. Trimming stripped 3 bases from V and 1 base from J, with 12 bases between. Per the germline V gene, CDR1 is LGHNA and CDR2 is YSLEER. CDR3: CASSQTLSGQETQYF. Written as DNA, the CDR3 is TGCGCCAGCAGCCAGACCCTTAGCGGCCAAGAGACCCAGTACTTC.

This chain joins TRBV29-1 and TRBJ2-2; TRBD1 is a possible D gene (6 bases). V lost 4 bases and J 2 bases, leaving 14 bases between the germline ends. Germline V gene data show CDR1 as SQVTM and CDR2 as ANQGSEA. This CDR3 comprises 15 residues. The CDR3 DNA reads TGCAGCGTTGTTTCGTGGACAGAAAACACCGGGGAGCTGTTTTTT. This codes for CSVVSWTENTGELFF.

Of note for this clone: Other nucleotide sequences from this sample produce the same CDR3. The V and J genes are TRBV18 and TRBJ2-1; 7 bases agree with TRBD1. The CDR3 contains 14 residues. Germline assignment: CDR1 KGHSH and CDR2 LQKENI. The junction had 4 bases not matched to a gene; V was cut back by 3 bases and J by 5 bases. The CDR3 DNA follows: TGTGCCAGCTCACCTTCCGGGACAGACAATGAGCAGTTCTTC. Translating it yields CASSPSGTDNEQFF.

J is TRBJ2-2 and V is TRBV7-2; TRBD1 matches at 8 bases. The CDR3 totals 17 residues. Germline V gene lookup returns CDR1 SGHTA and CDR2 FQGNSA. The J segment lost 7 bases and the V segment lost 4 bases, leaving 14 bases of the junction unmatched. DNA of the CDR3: TGTGCCAGCAGCTCCCCCCCAGGGGGCCCTGTCGGCGGGGAGCTGTTTTTT. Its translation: CASSSPPGGPVGGELFF.

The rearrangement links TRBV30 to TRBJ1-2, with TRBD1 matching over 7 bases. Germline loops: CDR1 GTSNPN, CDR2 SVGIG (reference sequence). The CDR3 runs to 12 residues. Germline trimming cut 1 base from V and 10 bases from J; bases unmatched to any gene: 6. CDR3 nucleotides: TGTGCCTGGAGTGAGACAGGGCGAGCCTACACCTTC. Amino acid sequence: CAWSETGRAYTF.

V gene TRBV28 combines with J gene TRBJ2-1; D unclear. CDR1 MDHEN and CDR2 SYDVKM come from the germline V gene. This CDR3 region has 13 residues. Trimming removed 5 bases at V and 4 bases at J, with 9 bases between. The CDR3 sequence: CASSVTEYNEQFF. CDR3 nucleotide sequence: TGTGCCAGCAGTGTTACCGAGTACAATGAGCAGTTCTTC.

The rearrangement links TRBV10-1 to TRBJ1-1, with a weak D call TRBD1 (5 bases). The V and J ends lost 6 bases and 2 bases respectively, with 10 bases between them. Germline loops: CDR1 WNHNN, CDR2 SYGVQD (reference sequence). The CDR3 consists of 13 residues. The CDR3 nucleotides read TGCGCCAGCAGCTACACAGGAAACACTGAAGCTTTCTTT. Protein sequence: CASSYTGNTEAFF.

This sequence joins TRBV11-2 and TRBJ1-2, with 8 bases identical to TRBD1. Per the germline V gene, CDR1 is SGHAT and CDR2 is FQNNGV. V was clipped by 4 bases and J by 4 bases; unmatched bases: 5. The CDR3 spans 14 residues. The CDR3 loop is CASSSTGVGYGYTF. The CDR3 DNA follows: TGTGCCAGCAGCTCGACAGGGGTAGGCTATGGCTACACCTTC. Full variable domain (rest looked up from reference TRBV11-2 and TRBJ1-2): EAGVAQSPRYKIIEKRQSVAFWCNPISGHATLYWYQQILGQGPKLLIQFQNNGVVDDSQLPKDRFSAERLKGVDSTLKIQPAKLEDSAVYLCASSSTGVGYGYTFGSGTRLTVV.

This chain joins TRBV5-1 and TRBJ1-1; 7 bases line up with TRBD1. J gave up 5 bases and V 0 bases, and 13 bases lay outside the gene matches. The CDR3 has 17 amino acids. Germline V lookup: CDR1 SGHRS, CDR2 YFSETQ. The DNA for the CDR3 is TGCGCCAGCAGCTTGGGGCTAGGTACAGGGGCAAGGACTGAAGCTTTCTTT. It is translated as CASSLGLGTGARTEAFF.